This passage covers 17 T cell receptor beta chains from one sample sequenced in a study of cytomegalovirus exposure and HLA in healthy donors. The PCR had 60 Vbeta and 13 Jbeta primers. Repertoires were generated with immunoSEQ multiplex PCR, while TCRdb's copy carries only in-frame clones and drops some. The sample carries around 130,000 clones, about 8.5% recorded once. Material for sequencing was PBMCs. The receptors shown here come from a man in his forties in good health and CMV-seronegative.

This clone was detected only a few times. The chain joins TRBV4-3 to TRBJ1-2; no definite D call. Per germline, CDR1 LGHNA and CDR2 YSLEER. The CDR3 is 14 amino acids. Trimming took off 0 bases at V and 8 bases at J, with 13 bases between the two ends. CDR3 sequence: CASSQDAGYGGYTF. In nucleotides, the CDR3 is TGCGCCAGCAGCCAAGATGCGGGGTACGGCGGCTACACCTTC.

CDR3 nucleotides: TGTGCCACCAGCAGTCAGGGACAGGACTATTTTAACAATCAGCCCCAGCATTTT. Amino acid sequence: CATSSQGQDYFNNQPQHF. The V call is TRBV15, the J call TRBJ1-5, with TRBD1 matching over 8 bases. This CDR3 spans 18 amino acids. J gave up 3 bases and V 3 bases, and 13 bases lay outside the gene matches. Germline CDR1 is LNHNV and CDR2 is YYDKDF (reference sequence).

This clone was counted only a few times. The gene calls are TRBV7-9 and TRBJ1-2; maybe TRBD1 (6 bases). The CDR3 is made up of 13 amino acids. Germline CDR1 is SEHNR and CDR2 is FQNEAQ (reference sequence). V was cut by 5 bases and J by 4 bases, with 11 bases left in between. CDR3 sequence reads: CASSPGTTYGYTF. Here the CDR3 DNA reads TGTGCCAGCAGCCCCGGGACAACCTATGGCTACACCTTC.

The rearrangement joins TRBV28 to TRBJ1-3, with D possibly matching TRBD1 (5 bases). Germline V gene data show CDR1 as MDHEN and CDR2 as SYDVKM. The CDR3 spans 14 residues. Trimming pared 10 bases from V and 0 bases from J, leaving 13 bases between. The CDR3 here is CAIRRGGSGNTIYF. In DNA form, the CDR3 reads TGTGCCATTCGACGGGGGGGCTCTGGAAACACCATATATTTT.

The genes are TRBV5-4 and TRBJ2-7, with 11 bases that match TRBD1. This CDR3 is 14 amino acids long. Germline lookup yields CDR1 SGHNT and CDR2 YYREEE (reference sequence). V was clipped by 4 bases and J by 4 bases; unmatched bases: 4. This chain's CDR3 is CASSPGQGVYEQYF. The CDR3 DNA sequence: TGTGCCAGCAGCCCGGGACAGGGGGTTTACGAGCAGTACTTC.

There are many counts of this clone. This sample includes further DNA sequences coding for the same CDR3. The V and J genes are TRBV7-2 and TRBJ1-1; D uncertain. V lost 2 bases and J lost 1, with 5 bases in between. CDR1 is SGHTA and CDR2 is FQGNSA in the germline V gene. This CDR3 comprises 13 residues. The CDR3 nucleotides are TGTGCCAGCAGCTTAAACAGGAACACTGAAGCTTTCTTT. Translating it yields CASSLNRNTEAFF.

The rearrangement links TRBV19 to TRBJ2-1; 7 positions agree with TRBD2. The CDR3 contains 15 residues. J was trimmed by 2 bases and V by 6 bases; bases with no gene match: 7. CDR1 LNHDA and CDR2 SQIVND come from the germline V gene (reference sequence). This CDR3 reads CASRPSGGAYNEQFF. DNA for the CDR3: TGTGCCAGTAGGCCTAGCGGCGGCGCCTACAATGAGCAGTTCTTC. The variable domain in full, completed from reference TRBV19 and TRBJ2-1, reads DGGITQSPKYLFRKEGQNVTLSCEQNLNHDAMYWYRQDPGQGLRLIYYSQIVNDFQKGDIAEGYSVSREKKESFPLTVTSAQKNPTAFYLCASRPSGGAYNEQFFGPGTRLTVL.

The chain uses TRBV7-9 and TRBJ1-4, with 7 bases matching TRBD1. CDR3 length equals 14 residues. J lost 2 bases, V lost 6 bases, and 3 bases had no gene match. Germline V gene data show CDR1 as SEHNR and CDR2 as FQNEAQ (reference sequence). In nucleotides, the CDR3 is TGTGCCAGCAGGCCACAGGGGACTAATGAAAAACTGTTTTTT. This sequence encodes CASRPQGTNEKLFF.

The chain carries TRBV11-2 and TRBJ2-7; tentative D call: TRBD1 (6 bases). The CDR3 contains 13 residues. Trimming removed 4 bases at V and 3 bases at J, with 10 bases between. CDR1 SGHAT and CDR2 FQNNGV come from the germline V gene. The CDR3 nucleotides are TGTGCCAGCAGCTACGGGACACTCTACGAGCAGTACTTC. Amino acid sequence: CASSYGTLYEQYF. The variable domain in full, completed from reference TRBV11-2 and TRBJ2-7, reads EAGVAQSPRYKIIEKRQSVAFWCNPISGHATLYWYQQILGQGPKLLIQFQNNGVVDDSQLPKDRFSAERLKGVDSTLKIQPAKLEDSAVYLCASSYGTLYEQYFGPGTRLTVT.

This clone was counted between two and nine times. This chain uses TRBV28 with TRBJ1-2, with D maybe TRBD1 (5 bases). The V end lost 7 bases, the J end lost 8 bases, and 11 bases lay between the germline ends. Germline CDR1 is MDHEN and CDR2 is SYDVKM. CDR3 length: 11 amino acids. Here the CDR3 reads CASKGRDGYTF. CDR3 nucleotide sequence: TGTGCCAGCAAAGGGAGGGACGGCTACACCTTC.

This clone was counted a few times. The gene calls are TRBV9 and TRBJ1-4; weak D call: TRBD1 (5 bases). The CDR3 runs to 17 residues. Trimming took off 0 bases at V and 3 bases at J, with 15 bases between the two ends. Germline V lookup: CDR1 SGDLS, CDR2 YYNGEE. CDR3 sequence: CASSVAWGGFPNEKLFF. The CDR3 coding sequence is TGTGCCAGCAGCGTAGCTTGGGGGGGGTTTCCTAATGAAAAACTGTTTTTT.

This clone was detected only a few times. In DNA form, the CDR3 reads TGCGCCAGCAGCTTGGGGGACAGTAGGGGAAACACCATATATTTT. Amino acid sequence: CASSLGDSRGNTIYF. The chain uses TRBV5-1 and TRBJ1-3; 7 positions agree with TRBD1. Trimming at V came to 0 bases and at J to 4 bases, leaving 4 bases not matched to a gene. The germline V gene has CDR1 SGHRS and CDR2 YFSETQ. There are 15 residues in the CDR3. The full variable domain, with the rest looked up from reference TRBV5-1 and TRBJ1-3, is KAGVTQTPRYLIKTRGQQVTLSCSPISGHRSVSWYQQTPGQGLQFLFEYFSETQRNKGNFPGRFSGRQFSNSRSEMNVSTLELGDSALYLCASSLGDSRGNTIYFGEGSWLTVV.

This clone was counted only a few times. The chain links TRBV7-8 to TRBJ2-1; the D is unclear. The CDR3 has 13 residues. The V gene lost 2 bases and the J gene lost 6 bases, with 8 bases spanning the gap. CDR1 and CDR2 (germline): SGHVS, FQNEAQ. The DNA for the CDR3 is TGTGCCAGCAGCTTAAACTTCGCCAATGAGCAGTTCTTC. It is translated as CASSLNFANEQFF.

J is TRBJ2-2 and V is TRBV9; D is perhaps TRBD1 (5 bases). The CDR3 is 14 amino acids. V was cut by 4 bases and J by 6 bases, with 13 bases left in between. The germline V gene has CDR1 SGDLS and CDR2 YYNGEE. The CDR3 spells CASSMSGLAGELFF. DNA of the CDR3: TGTGCCAGCAGCATGTCAGGGTTGGCCGGGGAGCTGTTTTTT.

V usage is TRBV7-8 and J usage is TRBJ2-7; the D gene is possibly TRBD2 (8 bases). Germline CDR1 and CDR2: SGHVS and FQNEAQ. The CDR3 length is 15 residues. Trimming removed 6 bases from V and 1 base from J, with 16 bases in between. CDR3 sequence: CASRPGRDSSYEQYF. The CDR3 nucleotides are TGTGCCAGCAGACCCGGGAGGGACAGTTCCTACGAGCAGTACTTC.

This chain uses TRBV5-1 with TRBJ1-6; possibly TRBD1 for D (5 bases). Deletions cut 5 bases from V and 7 bases from J, with 7 bases between. Germline CDR1 reads SGHRS; CDR2 reads YFSETQ. CDR3 size: 12 residues. CDR3 coding DNA: TGCGCCAGCAGGGCAGGGAATTCACCCCTCCACTTT. This encodes CASRAGNSPLHF.

In nucleotides, the CDR3 is TGTGCCAGTAGTATAACGGGGGAGACTGAAGCTTTCTTT. Protein: CASSITGETEAFF. This rearrangement joins TRBV19 to TRBJ1-1; D is perhaps TRBD1 (5 bases). This CDR3 comprises 13 residues. V shed 2 bases and J shed 5 bases, with 9 bases lying between them. In germline, CDR1 is LNHDA, CDR2 SQIVND (reference sequence).